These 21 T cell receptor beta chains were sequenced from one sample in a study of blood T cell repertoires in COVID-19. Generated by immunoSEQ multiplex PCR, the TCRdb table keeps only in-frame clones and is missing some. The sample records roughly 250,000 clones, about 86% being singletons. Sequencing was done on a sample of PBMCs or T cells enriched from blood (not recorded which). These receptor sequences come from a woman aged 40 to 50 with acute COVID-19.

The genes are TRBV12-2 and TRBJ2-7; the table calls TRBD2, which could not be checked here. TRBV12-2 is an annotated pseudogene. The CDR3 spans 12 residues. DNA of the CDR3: TGTGCAAGTCGCTCTAGCGGCTACGAGCAGTACTTC. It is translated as CASRSSGYEQYF.

DNA for the CDR3: TGTGCCAGTAGTCCGCGGGACAGCTCTGGGGGCAATCAGCCCCAGCATTTT. It yields the protein CASSPRDSSGGNQPQHF. The chain links TRBV19 to TRBJ1-5; the match to TRBD1 covers 7 bases. The CDR3 runs 17 residues. CDR1 and CDR2 from the germline V gene are LNHDA and SQIVND (reference sequence). V lost 5 bases, J lost 2 bases, and 12 bases stayed unmatched.

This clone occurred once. CDR3 sequence (DNA): TGTGCCAGCAGCATCTCCGGGACAGCTTATGGCTACACCTTC. It encodes CASSISGTAYGYTF. The chain employs TRBV5-6 and TRBJ1-2, with 7 bases fitting TRBD1. The germline gives CDR1 SGHDT, CDR2 YYEEEE. Trimming at V came to 4 bases and at J to 5 bases, leaving 8 bases not matched to a gene. There are 14 residues in the CDR3.

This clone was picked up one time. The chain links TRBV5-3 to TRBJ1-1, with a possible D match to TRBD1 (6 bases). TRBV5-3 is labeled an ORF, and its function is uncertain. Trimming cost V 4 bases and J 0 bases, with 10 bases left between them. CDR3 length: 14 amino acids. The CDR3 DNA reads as TGTGCCAGAAGCCAAGGGGGGGTGAACACTGAAGCTTTCTTT. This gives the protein CARSQGGVNTEAFF.

This CDR3 reads CAWIEQGTYGYTF. CDR3 coding DNA: TGTGCCTGGATCGAACAGGGGACCTATGGCTACACCTTC. J is TRBJ1-2 and V is TRBV30, with 7 nucleotides matching TRBD1. Looked up from germline, CDR1 is GTSNPN and CDR2 is SVGIG (reference sequence). The CDR3 has 13 amino acids. The junction had 6 bases not matched to a gene; V was cut back by 4 bases and J by 4 bases.

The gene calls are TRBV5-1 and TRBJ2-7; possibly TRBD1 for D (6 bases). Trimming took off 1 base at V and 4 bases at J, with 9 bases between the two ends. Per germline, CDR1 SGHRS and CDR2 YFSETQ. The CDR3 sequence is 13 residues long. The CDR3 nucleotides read TGCGCCAGCAGCTTGATTCAGGGGTACGAGCAGTACTTC. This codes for CASSLIQGYEQYF.

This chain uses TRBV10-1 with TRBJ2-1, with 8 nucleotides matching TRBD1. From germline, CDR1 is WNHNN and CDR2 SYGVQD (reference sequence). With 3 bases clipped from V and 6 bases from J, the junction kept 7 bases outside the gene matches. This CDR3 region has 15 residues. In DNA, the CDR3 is TGCGCCAGCAGTGATGGGGTAGACAGGGGCAATGAGCAGTTCTTC. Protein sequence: CASSDGVDRGNEQFF.

CDR3 protein: CASSRGLADQETQYF. The CDR3 region has the DNA TGTGCCAGCAGCCGGGGACTAGCGGACCAAGAGACCCAGTACTTC. The J gene is TRBJ2-5, the V gene TRBV5-4, with TRBD2 matching 11 bases. CDR1 and CDR2 (germline): SGHNT, YYREEE (reference sequence). The CDR3 runs 15 residues. J gave up 0 bases and V 4 bases, and 2 bases lay outside the gene matches.

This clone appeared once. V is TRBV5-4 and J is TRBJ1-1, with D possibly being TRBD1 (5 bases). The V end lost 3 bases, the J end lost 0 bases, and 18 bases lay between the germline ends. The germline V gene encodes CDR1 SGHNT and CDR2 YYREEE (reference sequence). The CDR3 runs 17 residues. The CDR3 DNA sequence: TGTGCCAGCAGCTCGGGGAGGACAAGATTAATGAACACTGAAGCTTTCTTT. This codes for CASSSGRTRLMNTEAFF.

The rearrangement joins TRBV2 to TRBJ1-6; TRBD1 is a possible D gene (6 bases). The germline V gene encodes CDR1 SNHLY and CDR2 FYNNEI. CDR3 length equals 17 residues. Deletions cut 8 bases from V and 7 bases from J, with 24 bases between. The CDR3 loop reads CASRKTGPLAPNSPLHF. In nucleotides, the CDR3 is TGTGCCAGCCGAAAAACAGGGCCCCTCGCGCCAAATTCACCCCTCCACTTT.

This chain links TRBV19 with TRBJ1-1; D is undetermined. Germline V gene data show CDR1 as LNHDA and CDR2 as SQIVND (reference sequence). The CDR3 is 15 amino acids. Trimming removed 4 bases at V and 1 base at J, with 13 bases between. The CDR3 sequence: CASSRGREPNTEAFF. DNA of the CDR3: TGTGCCAGTAGTAGAGGACGGGAACCGAACACTGAAGCTTTCTTT.

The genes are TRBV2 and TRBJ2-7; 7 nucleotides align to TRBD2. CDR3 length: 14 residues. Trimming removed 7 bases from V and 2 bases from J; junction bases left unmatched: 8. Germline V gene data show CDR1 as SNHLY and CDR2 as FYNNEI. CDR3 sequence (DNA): TGTGCCAGCATAGCAAGCGGGGAGGCCTACGAGCAGTACTTC. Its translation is CASIASGEAYEQYF.

DNA of the CDR3: TGCGCCAGCAGCTTGGCGTGGGCTAACCAAGAGACCCAGTACTTC. This translates into CASSLAWANQETQYF. J is TRBJ2-5 and V is TRBV5-1; D ambiguous. V lost 0 bases and J 0 bases, leaving 9 bases between the germline ends. The CDR3 is 15 residues long. In germline, CDR1 is SGHRS, CDR2 YFSETQ.

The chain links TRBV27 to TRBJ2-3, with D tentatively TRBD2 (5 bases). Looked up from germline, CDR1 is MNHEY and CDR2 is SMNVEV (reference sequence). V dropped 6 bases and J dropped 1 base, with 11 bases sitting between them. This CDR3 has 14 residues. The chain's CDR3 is CASRDFGRTDTQYF. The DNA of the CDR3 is TGTGCCAGCAGGGACTTCGGCCGCACAGATACGCAGTATTTT.

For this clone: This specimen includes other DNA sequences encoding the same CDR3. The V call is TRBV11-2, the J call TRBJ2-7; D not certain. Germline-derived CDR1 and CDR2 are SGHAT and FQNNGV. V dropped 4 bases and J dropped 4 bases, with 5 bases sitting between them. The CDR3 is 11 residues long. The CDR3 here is CASSSLYEQYF. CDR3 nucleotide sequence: TGTGCCAGCAGCTCCCTATACGAGCAGTACTTC. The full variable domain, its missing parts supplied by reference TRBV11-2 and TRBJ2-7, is EAGVAQSPRYKIIEKRQSVAFWCNPISGHATLYWYQQILGQGPKLLIQFQNNGVVDDSQLPKDRFSAERLKGVDSTLKIQPAKLEDSAVYLCASSSLYEQYFGPGTRLTVT.

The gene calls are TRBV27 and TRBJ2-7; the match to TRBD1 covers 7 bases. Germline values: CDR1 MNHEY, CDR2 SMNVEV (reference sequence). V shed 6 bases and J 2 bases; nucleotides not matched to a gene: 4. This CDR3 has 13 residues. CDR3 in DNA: TGTGCCAGCAGCTTTGGGACAGCCTACGAGCAGTACTTC. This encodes CASSFGTAYEQYF.

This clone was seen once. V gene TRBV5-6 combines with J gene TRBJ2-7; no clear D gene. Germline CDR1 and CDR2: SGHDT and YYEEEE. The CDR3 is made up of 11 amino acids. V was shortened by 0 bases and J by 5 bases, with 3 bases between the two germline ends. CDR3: CASSLADEQYF. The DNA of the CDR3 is TGTGCCAGCAGCTTGGCGGACGAGCAGTACTTC.

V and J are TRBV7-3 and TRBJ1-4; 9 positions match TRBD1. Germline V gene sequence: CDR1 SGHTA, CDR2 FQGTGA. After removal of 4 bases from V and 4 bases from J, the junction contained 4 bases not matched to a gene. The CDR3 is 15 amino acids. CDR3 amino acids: CASSSQGQGNEKLFF. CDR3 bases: TGTGCCAGCAGCTCCCAGGGACAGGGTAATGAAAAACTGTTTTTT.

CDR3 region: CASSPRQGRTSAFF. The CDR3 DNA reads TGTGCCAGCAGTCCACGACAGGGGAGGACTTCAGCTTTCTTT. The rearrangement links TRBV6-5 to TRBJ1-1, with 8 bases lining up with TRBD1. The CDR3 sequence is 14 residues long. Per germline, CDR1 MNHEY and CDR2 SVGAGI. J lost 10 bases, V lost 5 bases, and 12 bases had no gene match.

The CDR3 spells CASKREKGELFF. In DNA form, the CDR3 reads TGTGCCAGCAAGAGGGAGAAAGGGGAGCTGTTTTTT. V usage is TRBV6-5 and J usage is TRBJ2-2; D is perhaps TRBD2 (5 bases). The CDR3 is 12 amino acids. V was trimmed by 7 bases and J by 8 bases, leaving 11 bases between them. The V gene's germline CDR1 is MNHEY and CDR2 SVGAGI.

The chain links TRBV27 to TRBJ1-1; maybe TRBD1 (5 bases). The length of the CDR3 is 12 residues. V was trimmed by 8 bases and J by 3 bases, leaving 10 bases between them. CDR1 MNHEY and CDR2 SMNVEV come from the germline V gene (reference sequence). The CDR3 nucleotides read TGTGCCAGCGGCCCGGGGGACACTGAAGCTTTCTTT. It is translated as CASGPGDTEAFF.